This T cell receptor beta chain was sequenced in a study of T cell clones after liver transplantation. Study context: A pre-transplant mixed lymphocyte reaction with TCRbeta sequencing defined graft-donor-reactive clones followed in post-transplant blood. Graft-donor-reactive sequences were compared with third-party-reactive TCRbeta sequences from pre-transplant mixed lymphocyte reactions. Until 12-24 months post-transplant, subjects got standard immunosuppression and no induction.

TCRdb's table, derived via immunoSEQ multiplex PCR, lists solely in-frame clones and lacks some. The sample lists approximately 50,000 clones; 70% to 75% were seen once. This clone has just a few counts. The CDR3 runs 16 residues. Trimming removed 1 base from V and 5 bases from J; junction bases left unmatched: 9. Germline CDR1 is LNHDA and CDR2 is SQIVND (reference sequence). The sequence was collected from a human patient who received a liver transplant. Some T cells may be the graft donor's. V gene TRBV19 combines with J gene TRBJ1-2; TRBD1 aligns across 8 bases. Sequenced here: CD4+ T cells from blood, sampled 54 months after liver transplant. CDR3 sequence (DNA): TGTGCCAGTAGTATAGTGCGGCAGGGGGCGAGGTATGGCTACACCTTC. Its protein product is CASSIVRQGARYGYTF.